Listed here are 30 T cell receptor beta chains from one sample, sequenced in a study of T cells in Graves' hyperthyroidism and ophthalmopathy. The source material, RNA transcripts, was used to amplify TCR beta CDR3 regions. First-round RT-PCR with HTBI primers amplified the TCR CDR3 region. TCRdb reprocessed the multiplex PCR reads with MiXCR, giving one entry per CDR3 protein. The sample has about 840,000 distinct CDR3 sequences, roughly 40% seen once; the top ten hold more than 7%. The source material was blood. Every receptor here comes from a man aged 18 to 29 with Graves' hyperthyroidism.

The CDR3 DNA is TGCGCCAGCAGCCAAGACCTCCAGAGAGCTCGAGGCTACACCTTC. This encodes CASSQDLQRARGYTF. This chain uses TRBV4-1 with TRBJ1-2; D unresolved. The ends were cut back, 0 bases at V and 8 bases at J, with 16 bases in the middle. CDR1 is MGHRA, CDR2 YSYEKL, per germline. This CDR3 is 15 amino acids long.

This clonotype was seen a few times. This sequence joins TRBV3-1 and TRBJ2-5; the match to TRBD1 covers 12 bases. The CDR3 length is 14 residues. V lost 3 bases and J lost 6; bases outside the gene matches: 2. Germline loops: CDR1 LGHDT, CDR2 YNNKEL (reference sequence). The CDR3 here is CASSQGTGGQTQYF. CDR3 coding DNA: TGTGCCAGCAGCCAGGGGACAGGGGGCCAGACCCAGTACTTC.

On this clonotype itself: A much bigger clone sits one base away, suggesting this may be a read error. The chain links TRBV5-1 to TRBJ1-2; 11 bases map to TRBD1. This CDR3 region has 13 residues. Germline CDR1 SGHRS, CDR2 YFSETQ. J was trimmed by 10 bases and V by 4 bases; bases with no gene match: 6. The CDR3 reads CASSQGQGADYTF. The CDR3 nucleotides are TGCGCCAGCAGCCAAGGACAGGGGGCGGACTACACCTTC.

This clonotype was recorded many times. The chain joins TRBV7-3 to TRBJ1-6, with D tentatively TRBD1 (5 bases). The V gene lost 11 bases and the J gene lost 7 bases, with 21 bases spanning the gap. Germline lookup yields CDR1 SGHTA and CDR2 FQGTGA. The CDR3 totals 15 residues. CDR3 in amino acids: CARYLSGTPNSPLHF. The CDR3 DNA sequence: TGTGCCCGATACCTATCCGGGACGCCGAATTCACCCCTCCACTTT.

Many counts were recorded for this clonotype. The genes are TRBV7-9 and TRBJ2-7; 9 bases line up with TRBD1. V gave up 6 bases and J gave up 5 bases; unmatched junction bases: 5. The CDR3 has 13 residues. From germline, CDR1 is SEHNR and CDR2 FQNEAQ (reference sequence). CDR3 sequence: CASRSGTGHEQYF. In DNA form, the CDR3 reads TGTGCCAGCAGATCCGGGACAGGGCACGAGCAGTACTTC. Drawing the rest from reference TRBV7-9 and TRBJ2-7, the complete variable domain is DTGVSQNPRHKITKRGQNVTFRCDPISEHNRLYWYRQTLGQGPEFLTYFQNEAQLEKSRLLSDRFSAERPKGSFSTLEIQRTEQGDSAMYLCASRSGTGHEQYFGPGTRLTVT.

Of note for this clonotype: Its ends do not fully match the called genes, so a read error is possible. The CDR3 DNA is TGTGCCAGCAGTTACTCTAGCGGGGGGGGCTCCTACGAGCAGTACTTC. It specifies CASSYSSGGGSYEQYF. The chain joins TRBV10-3 to TRBJ2-7, with TRBD2 matching 12 bases. The CDR3 is 16 amino acids. Germline V CDR1 and CDR2: ENHRY, SYGVKD.

J is TRBJ1-1 and V is TRBV20-1, with a tentative D call TRBD1 (5 bases). CDR1 DFQATT and CDR2 SNEGSKA come from the germline V gene (reference sequence). This CDR3 spans 14 amino acids. Deletions cut 2 bases from V and 1 base from J, with 11 bases between. CDR3 loop: CSARWGPPNTEAFF. CDR3 nucleotides: TGCAGTGCTAGATGGGGCCCGCCGAACACTGAAGCTTTCTTT.

The chain has TRBV19 and TRBJ2-7; D is uncertain. The CDR3 sequence is 12 residues long. Trimming shortened V by 11 bases and J by 2 bases, and 13 bases separated the two germline ends. Per germline, CDR1 LNHDA and CDR2 SQIVND (reference sequence). As DNA, the CDR3 is TGTGCCTGGACGGAGAGCGCCTACGAGCAGTACTTC. This translates into CAWTESAYEQYF.

V and J are TRBV9 and TRBJ2-7; weak D call: TRBD2 (7 bases). Germline assignment: CDR1 SGDLS and CDR2 YYNGEE. The V gene lost 4 bases and the J gene lost 5 bases, with 16 bases spanning the gap. CDR3 length equals 14 residues. The CDR3 sequence is CASSSGGGGDEQYF. CDR3 bases: TGTGCCAGCAGCTCTGGGGGAGGGGGGGACGAGCAGTACTTC.

V gene TRBV5-6 combines with J gene TRBJ1-1, with 7 bases matching TRBD1. Trimming took 3 bases from V and 4 from J; bases not matched to a gene: 9. The CDR3 is 15 amino acids. Germline values: CDR1 SGHDT, CDR2 YYEEEE. Here the CDR3 reads CASSSRGGTTTEAFF. The DNA for the CDR3 is TGTGCCAGCAGCTCCCGAGGGGGCACCACCACTGAAGCTTTCTTT.

The chain employs TRBV9 and TRBJ2-7; D is ambiguous. V lost 4 bases and J 2 bases, leaving 13 bases between the germline ends. CDR1 SGDLS and CDR2 YYNGEE come from the germline V gene. This CDR3 is built from 14 residues. CDR3 sequence reads: CASSPEAAAYEQYF. CDR3 DNA sequence: TGTGCCAGCAGCCCCGAGGCGGCAGCCTACGAGCAGTACTTC.

The V and J genes are TRBV12-3 or TRBV12-4 and TRBJ1-1; maybe TRBD1 (6 bases). The CDR3 is 13 residues long. CDR3 amino acids: CASQGFWNTEAFF. The CDR3 DNA reads TGTGCTAGCCAGGGGTTTTGGAACACTGAAGCTTTCTTT.

The chain uses TRBV19 and TRBJ2-3, with 9 bases lining up with TRBD2. CDR1 is LNHDA, CDR2 SQIVND, per germline (reference sequence). There are 15 residues in the CDR3. The V gene end was trimmed by 5 bases and the J gene end by 2 bases; junction bases not matched to a gene: 5. CDR3 protein: CASSAVAGATDTQYF. CDR3 nucleotides: TGTGCCAGTAGTGCGGTAGCGGGGGCCACAGATACGCAGTATTTT.

This sequence joins TRBV2 and TRBJ2-7; 11 positions agree with TRBD2. Germline-derived CDR1 and CDR2 are SNHLY and FYNNEI. CDR3 length equals 19 residues. The junction had 16 bases not matched to a gene; V was cut back by 1 base and J by 5 bases. Here the CDR3 reads CASSEDTPQVAGGPNEQYF. The CDR3 nucleotides are TGTGCCAGCAGTGAAGATACCCCACAGGTAGCGGGAGGGCCTAACGAGCAGTACTTC.

Note on this clonotype: This may be a read error: a much more frequent sequence differs by one nucleotide. The J gene is TRBJ2-7, the V gene TRBV2, with D hard to call. The CDR3 spans 13 residues. Per the germline V gene, CDR1 is SNHLY and CDR2 is FYNNEI. CDR3 protein: CASSGAAPYGQYF. DNA for the CDR3: TGTGCCAGCAGTGGGGCCGCTCCCTACGGGCAGTACTTC.

Notes on this clonotype: A much larger clone differs by one base, so this may be a read error. The conserved phenylalanine or tryptophan is not found at the CDR3 terminus, so this likely reflects a read error. V is TRBV7-2 and J is TRBJ2-7, with D possibly matching TRBD2 (5 bases). V lost 3 bases to trimming and J lost 6 bases, with 9 bases between them. The CDR3 is 12 residues long. Germline loops: CDR1 SGHTA, CDR2 FQGNSA. The CDR3 nucleotides read TGTGCCAGCAGCTTTGACTATGGCGAGCAGTACCTC. Protein: CASSFDYGEQYL.

The J gene is TRBJ1-4, the V gene TRBV13, with D unresolved. Germline V lookup: CDR1 PRHDT, CDR2 FYEKMQ (reference sequence). V lost 5 bases, J lost 8 bases, and 9 bases lay in between. CDR3 length: 12 residues. This CDR3 reads CASSLSTEKLFF. CDR3 coding DNA: TGTGCCAGCAGCCTATCGACAGAAAAACTGTTTTTT.

A word on this clonotype: Its ends do not fully match the called genes, so a read error is possible. V and J are TRBV7-9 and TRBJ2-5, with a possible D match to TRBD2 (5 bases). CDR1 and CDR2 (germline): SEHNR, FQNEAQ (reference sequence). CDR3 size: 16 residues. The CDR3 nucleotides read TGCGCCAGCAGTTATCTAGAGGACTTTGAGGGAGAGACCCAGTACTTC. Protein product: CASSYLEDFEGETQYF.

This clonotype has a handful of counts. A much larger clone is a single base away; this may be a read error. The chain carries TRBV7-9 and TRBJ1-4; TRBD1 aligns across 9 bases. V lost 2 bases to trimming and J lost 5 bases; unmatched junction nucleotides: 3. The germline V gene has CDR1 SEHNR and CDR2 FQNEAQ (reference sequence). CDR3 size: 15 residues. The CDR3 spells CASSLSGTGNEKLFF. The CDR3 coding sequence is TGTGCCAGCAGCTTATCCGGGACAGGGAATGAAAAACTGTTTTTT.

This clonotype has ten or more counts. This rearrangement joins TRBV7-6 to TRBJ1-3; 7 bases map to TRBD1. This CDR3 spans 16 amino acids. V shed 3 bases and J 1 base; nucleotides not matched to a gene: 6. CDR1 is SGHVS, CDR2 FNYEAQ, per germline. The CDR3, as DNA: TGTGCCAGCAGCTTGGTTTTACAGGGGTCTGGAAACACCATATATTTT. Translated, it gives CASSLVLQGSGNTIYF.

As to this clonotype: A junction boundary mismatches the germline segment, possibly from a read error. This sequence joins TRBV5-1 and TRBJ2-6; 12 nucleotides match TRBD1. Germline V lookup: CDR1 SGHRS, CDR2 YFSETQ. The CDR3 contains 15 residues. CDR3 DNA: TGCGCCAGCAGCTTGTGGGACAGGGGGCGGAGTACTGAAGCTTTC. Its translation: CASSLWDRGRSTEAF. The full variable domain, rest sourced from reference TRBV5-1 and TRBJ2-6, is KAGVTQTPRYLIKTRGQQVTLSCSPISGHRSVSWYQQTPGQGLQFLFEYFSETQRNKGNFPGRFSGRQFSNSRSEMNVSTLELGDSALYLCASSLWDRGRSTEAFGAGSRLTVL.

A note on this clonotype: It may be a read error: a sequence one base away is much more abundant. The chain uses TRBV24-1 and TRBJ2-5, with D possibly TRBD2 on 6 matching bases. This CDR3 has 16 amino acids. The germline CDR1 and CDR2 sequences are KGHDR and SFDVKD. CDR3 sequence (DNA): TGTTCCACCAGTTCTAGCGACAGCGCGGAGGACGAGACCCAGTACTTC. Translation: CSTSSSDSAEDETQYF.

This clonotype has just a few counts. This sequence joins TRBV7-2 and TRBJ1-6, with 8 bases fitting TRBD1. CDR3 size: 16 residues. Germline CDR1 SGHTA, CDR2 FQGNSA. The trim removed 4 bases at V and 9 bases at J, leaving 11 bases unmatched. The CDR3 DNA reads as TGTGCCAGCAGCTCCCTGGGGGGACAGGATGCTTCACCCCTCCACTTT. Translating it yields CASSSLGGQDASPLHF. Full variable domain (missing parts from reference TRBV7-2 and TRBJ1-6): GAGVSQSPSNKVTEKGKDVELRCDPISGHTALYWYRQSLGQGLEFLIYFQGNSAPDKSGLPSDRFSAERTGGSVSTLTIQRTQQEDSAVYLCASSSLGGQDASPLHFGNGTRLTVT.

In its sample, this clonotype was seen many times. The rearrangement joins TRBV7-3 to TRBJ2-5; D might be TRBD1 or TRBD2, each matching 7 bases. CDR1 is SGHTA and CDR2 is FQGTGA in the germline V gene. This CDR3 spans 14 amino acids. Between the trimmed V and J ends, which lost 5 bases and 5 bases, there was a span of 15 bases. CDR3 sequence reads: CASSQGGSGETQYF. The DNA of the CDR3 is TGTGCCAGCAGCCAGGGGGGGAGCGGGGAGACCCAGTACTTC.

V gene TRBV5-1 combines with J gene TRBJ2-7, with D tentatively TRBD1 (5 bases). Germline assignment: CDR1 SGHRS and CDR2 YFSETQ. This CDR3 contains 13 residues. Trimming pared 3 bases from V and 3 bases from J, leaving 10 bases between. The CDR3 here is CASSYRSHYEQYF. The DNA for the CDR3 is TGCGCCAGCAGCTACAGGAGCCACTACGAGCAGTACTTC.

The chain recombines TRBV29-1 with TRBJ1-2; 9 bases map to TRBD1. The CDR3 covers 13 residues. The ends lost 7 bases at V and 3 bases at J; junction bases unmatched: 6. Germline V gene lookup returns CDR1 SQVTM and CDR2 ANQGSEA. The CDR3: CSAGTGTDYGYTF. The CDR3 nucleotides read TGCAGCGCCGGGACAGGGACGGACTATGGCTACACCTTC. The entire variable domain, with the rest obtained from reference TRBV29-1 and TRBJ1-2, is as follows: SAVISQKPSRDICQRGTSLTIQCQVDSQVTMMFWYRQQPGQSLTLIATANQGSEATYESGFVIDKFPISRPNLTFSTLTVSNMSPEDSSIYLCSAGTGTDYGYTFGSGTRLTVV.

This clonotype was counted many times. The rearrangement links TRBV19 to TRBJ1-5; D unresolved. Trimming removed 3 bases at V and 6 bases at J, with 12 bases between. The CDR3 extends over 14 amino acids. Germline-derived CDR1 and CDR2 are LNHDA and SQIVND (reference sequence). CDR3 residues: CASSIGRLGQPQHF. CDR3 coding DNA: TGTGCCAGTAGTATCGGCAGGCTAGGTCAGCCCCAGCATTTT.

A word on this clonotype: This may be a read error: a much more frequent sequence differs by one nucleotide. This rearrangement joins TRBV15 to TRBJ2-5; D might be TRBD1 or TRBD2, each matching 5 bases. Germline loops: CDR1 LNHNV, CDR2 YYDKDF (reference sequence). The CDR3 loop spans 15 amino acids. The CDR3 protein is CATSRPGPLMETQHF. In nucleotides, the CDR3 is TGTGCCACCAGCAGACCGGGACCGCTGATGGAGACCCAGCACTTC.

This clonotype was counted a few times. The V call is TRBV12-3 or TRBV12-4, the J call TRBJ2-5, with 10 bases matching TRBD2. V shed 4 bases, J shed 5 bases, and the junction held 7 bases outside the gene matches. The CDR3 length is 15 residues. As DNA, the CDR3 is TGTGCCAGCAGTTACTCCGGGACTAGCGTCGAGACCCAGTACTTC. As protein: CASSYSGTSVETQYF.

This clonotype was observed many times. This chain joins TRBV10-3 and TRBJ1-6; D is unclear. The germline V gene has CDR1 ENHRY and CDR2 SYGVKD. There are 14 residues in the CDR3. The V and J ends lost 6 bases and 8 bases respectively, with 14 bases between them. CDR3 in amino acids: CAIRAPRRDSPLHF. CDR3 DNA sequence: TGTGCCATCAGGGCCCCCAGGCGAGATTCACCCCTCCACTTT.